This is a list of T cell receptor beta chains from one sample in a study of beta chain features in type 1 diabetes. Assay used: immunoSEQ multiplex PCR; TCRdb lists only in-frame clones, some missing. The sample gives about 320,000 clones, 14% of which show up once; under 8.5% is in the top ten. Sequenced material: central memory CD4+ T cells from blood. The receptors were sampled from a man aged 25 to 40 in good health. Both conserved end residues are part of each CDR3. Fields, in order: CDR3 length, D gene, V gene, clone size, J gene, CDR3 DNA, CDR3 protein. D genes are given only for firm matches. Not all rows give a size; the values are once, few, many and, for expanded clones, a class.

cdr3_length: 13
d_call: -
v_call: TRBV13
clone_size: -
j_call: TRBJ1-6
cdr3_nt: TGTGCCAGCAGCCAAGGGACTACGTCACCCCTCCACTTT
cdr3_aa: CASSQGTTSPLHF

cdr3_length: 15
d_call: -
v_call: TRBV13
clone_size: -
j_call: TRBJ2-2
cdr3_nt: TGTGCCAGCAGCGTTAGCGGAACAAACACCGGGGAGCTGTTTTTT
cdr3_aa: CASSVSGTNTGELFF

cdr3_length: 16
d_call: -
v_call: TRBV19
clone_size: -
j_call: TRBJ1-2
cdr3_nt: TGTGCCAGTAGGGAGGGTCTGACGCGGGTCGACTATGGCTACACCTTC
cdr3_aa: CASREGLTRVDYGYTF

cdr3_length: 16
d_call: -
v_call: TRBV7-9
clone_size: -
j_call: TRBJ2-7
cdr3_nt: TGTGCCAGCGAAAGACGAGCCGGCCTGATGTCCTACGAGCAGTACTTC
cdr3_aa: CASERRAGLMSYEQYF

cdr3_length: 11
d_call: TRBD1
v_call: TRBV6-5
clone_size: -
j_call: TRBJ1-4
cdr3_nt: TGTGCCAGCTCCACCGGGACAGAACTGTTTTTT
cdr3_aa: CASSTGTELFF

cdr3_length: 14
d_call: TRBD1
v_call: TRBV2
clone_size: -
j_call: TRBJ1-1
cdr3_nt: TGTGCCAGCAAGGACAGGGAAGGGGACACTGAAGCTTTCTTT
cdr3_aa: CASKDREGDTEAFF

cdr3_length: 16
d_call: TRBD1
v_call: TRBV7-2
clone_size: few
j_call: TRBJ1-1
cdr3_nt: TGTGCCAGCAGCCCAGACAGGGGGCGAGGAGGCACTGAAGCTTTCTTT
cdr3_aa: CASSPDRGRGGTEAFF

cdr3_length: 13
d_call: -
v_call: TRBV6-5
clone_size: -
j_call: TRBJ2-5
cdr3_nt: TGTGCCAGCCGGCGGATAGTCCAAGAGACCCAGTACTTC
cdr3_aa: CASRRIVQETQYF

cdr3_length: 15
d_call: -
v_call: TRBV6-6
clone_size: few
j_call: TRBJ1-2
cdr3_nt: TGTGCCAGCAGTTACTCGCAGGGCCTAAACTATGGCTACACCTTC
cdr3_aa: CASSYSQGLNYGYTF

cdr3_length: 15
d_call: TRBD2
v_call: TRBV6-1
clone_size: -
j_call: TRBJ2-7
cdr3_nt: TGTGCCAGCAGTGAAGCTAGCGGGGGGCCTTACGAGCAGTACTTC
cdr3_aa: CASSEASGGPYEQYF

cdr3_length: 13
d_call: -
v_call: TRBV7-9
clone_size: -
j_call: TRBJ2-7
cdr3_nt: TGTGCCAGCAGCTTAGTAGGGACGGAAGAGCAGTACTTC
cdr3_aa: CASSLVGTEEQYF

cdr3_length: 15
d_call: TRBD1
v_call: TRBV7-9
clone_size: -
j_call: TRBJ1-1
cdr3_nt: TGTGCCAGCAGCATCAATAGACAGGGTGGGAATGAAGCTTTCTTT
cdr3_aa: CASSINRQGGNEAFF

cdr3_length: 13
d_call: -
v_call: TRBV6-6
clone_size: -
j_call: TRBJ2-5
cdr3_nt: TGTGCCAGCAGTCCTTCGGAAGGGTCGACCCAGTACTTC
cdr3_aa: CASSPSEGSTQYF

cdr3_length: 14
d_call: -
v_call: TRBV27
clone_size: -
j_call: TRBJ1-1
cdr3_nt: TGTGCCAGCAGCCGAATACAGGGGAACACTGAAGCTTTCTTT
cdr3_aa: CASSRIQGNTEAFF

cdr3_length: 9
d_call: -
v_call: TRBV9
clone_size: few
j_call: TRBJ1-2
cdr3_nt: TGTGCCAGCAGCCCTATTAACACCTTC
cdr3_aa: CASSPINTF

cdr3_length: 13
d_call: TRBD1
v_call: TRBV6-9
clone_size: few
j_call: TRBJ1-2
cdr3_nt: TGTGCCAGCACGGAGGGGGCGGGGGATGGCTACACCTTC
cdr3_aa: CASTEGAGDGYTF

cdr3_length: 16
d_call: TRBD1
v_call: TRBV5-1
clone_size: -
j_call: TRBJ1-1
cdr3_nt: TGCGCCAGCAGCTTCCGGAGGGGGCGATTGAACACTGAAGCTTTCTTT
cdr3_aa: CASSFRRGRLNTEAFF

cdr3_length: 13
d_call: -
v_call: TRBV9
clone_size: -
j_call: TRBJ2-2
cdr3_nt: TGTGCCAGCAGCATAACAGGGACCGGGGAGCTGTTTTTT
cdr3_aa: CASSITGTGELFF

cdr3_length: 16
d_call: -
v_call: TRBV6-5
clone_size: many
j_call: TRBJ2-6
cdr3_nt: TGTGCCAGCAGTTACGACCTAAACTCTGGGGCCAACGTCCTGACTTTC
cdr3_aa: CASSYDLNSGANVLTF

cdr3_length: 11
d_call: -
v_call: TRBV20-1
clone_size: -
j_call: TRBJ1-2
cdr3_nt: TGCAGTGCTAGTACGAACTATGGCTACACCTTC
cdr3_aa: CSASTNYGYTF

cdr3_length: 12
d_call: -
v_call: TRBV27
clone_size: -
j_call: TRBJ2-7
cdr3_nt: TGTGCCAGCAGTTACGGCTTCGGGGAGCAGTACTTC
cdr3_aa: CASSYGFGEQYF

cdr3_length: 17
d_call: -
v_call: TRBV4-1
clone_size: few
j_call: TRBJ1-5
cdr3_nt: TGCGCCAGCAGCCAAGACTCAGGGGCGCCCTTCGGGCAGCCCCAGCATTTT
cdr3_aa: CASSQDSGAPFGQPQHF

cdr3_length: 17
d_call: TRBD2
v_call: TRBV7-9
clone_size: -
j_call: TRBJ2-2
cdr3_nt: TGTGCCAGCAGCGCGACTAGCGGGAGGGCCGACACCGGGGAGCTGTTTTTT
cdr3_aa: CASSATSGRADTGELFF

cdr3_length: 15
d_call: -
v_call: TRBV10-3
clone_size: -
j_call: TRBJ2-6
cdr3_nt: TGTGCCAGCAGTTCCCACAGGGCTGGGGCCAACGTCCTGACTTTC
cdr3_aa: CASSSHRAGANVLTF

cdr3_length: 11
d_call: -
v_call: TRBV7-2
clone_size: few
j_call: TRBJ2-3
cdr3_nt: TGTGCCAGCACTAGAACAGATACGCAGTATTTT
cdr3_aa: CASTRTDTQYF

cdr3_length: 13
d_call: -
v_call: TRBV11-2
clone_size: few
j_call: TRBJ2-5
cdr3_nt: TGTGCCAGCAGCCGATCCCTAGGGGAGACCCAGTACTTC
cdr3_aa: CASSRSLGETQYF

cdr3_length: 14
d_call: -
v_call: TRBV7-9
clone_size: few
j_call: TRBJ1-4
cdr3_nt: TGTGCCAGCAGCTTAGATTCAGGGCCCGGAAAACTGTTTTTT
cdr3_aa: CASSLDSGPGKLFF

cdr3_length: 14
d_call: -
v_call: TRBV6-1
clone_size: -
j_call: TRBJ1-1
cdr3_nt: TGTGCCAGCAGTGTTTCGGGGGGCAACACTGAAGCTTTCTTT
cdr3_aa: CASSVSGGNTEAFF

cdr3_length: 14
d_call: TRBD1
v_call: TRBV2
clone_size: -
j_call: TRBJ2-5
cdr3_nt: TGTGCCAGCAGTGAAAGGACAGGGGTGGAGACCCAGTACTTC
cdr3_aa: CASSERTGVETQYF

cdr3_length: 16
d_call: -
v_call: TRBV7-8
clone_size: few
j_call: TRBJ2-1
cdr3_nt: TGTGCCAGCAGCACAGAAGGGGGGTCACCGGGAAATGAGCAGTTCTTC
cdr3_aa: CASSTEGGSPGNEQFF

cdr3_length: 14
d_call: -
v_call: TRBV6-6
clone_size: many
j_call: TRBJ2-2
cdr3_nt: TGTGCCAGCAGGGGGCGGTCGGCGGACGGGGAGCTGTTTTTT
cdr3_aa: CASRGRSADGELFF

cdr3_length: 18
d_call: TRBD1
v_call: TRBV4-3
clone_size: -
j_call: TRBJ2-3
cdr3_nt: TGCGCCAGCAGCCAATCGACCAGGGGGCATGGGGGCACAGATACGCAGTATTTT
cdr3_aa: CASSQSTRGHGGTDTQYF

cdr3_length: 18
d_call: TRBD2
v_call: TRBV5-6
clone_size: -
j_call: TRBJ2-3
cdr3_nt: TGTGCCAGCAGTGTGTTGGCTAGCGGGGGGACTAGCACAGATACGCAGTATTTT
cdr3_aa: CASSVLASGGTSTDTQYF

cdr3_length: 12
d_call: -
v_call: TRBV6-1
clone_size: -
j_call: TRBJ2-5
cdr3_nt: TGTGCCAGCAGCCTTGACCCGGAGACCCAGTACTTC
cdr3_aa: CASSLDPETQYF

cdr3_length: 12
d_call: -
v_call: TRBV29-1
clone_size: -
j_call: TRBJ2-7
cdr3_nt: TGCAGCGCCGGACAGCCTCCTGGGGAGCAGTACTTC
cdr3_aa: CSAGQPPGEQYF

cdr3_length: 15
d_call: TRBD1
v_call: TRBV27
clone_size: few
j_call: TRBJ1-6
cdr3_nt: TGTGCCAGCAGTTTAGGTACAGGGGCAGGGTCACCCCTCCACTTT
cdr3_aa: CASSLGTGAGSPLHF

cdr3_length: 14
d_call: -
v_call: TRBV11-2
clone_size: -
j_call: TRBJ1-1
cdr3_nt: TGTGCCAGCAGCTTGGACCGGAATTTCGCTGAAGCTTTCTTT
cdr3_aa: CASSLDRNFAEAFF